The entry below describes one T cell receptor beta chain. The record originates from a study of T cells in Graves' hyperthyroidism and ophthalmopathy. In the study overall: The authors collected peripheral blood at initial diagnosis, before any treatment.

Germline V gene sequence: CDR1 KGHDR, CDR2 SFDVKD. The CDR3 runs to 12 residues. V lost 7 bases to trimming and J lost 5 bases, with 8 bases between them. On the basis of clinical symptoms, serum thyroxine and TRAb, thyroid ultrasound and orbital computed tomography, diagnoses were made. Extraction of PBMCs used approximately 10 ml of fresh peripheral blood. RNA transcripts provided the source from which TCR beta CDR3 regions were amplified. The primer set for the first-round RT-PCR of the TCR CDR3 was HTBI. TCRdb ran MiXCR on the multiplex PCR reads and lists one entry per CDR3 protein. The table records approximately 690,000 distinct CDR3 sequences, around 21% of them present only once.

The material sequenced was blood. This rearrangement joins TRBV24-1 to TRBJ2-1; D call uncertain. The TCR comes from a man aged 25 to 45 with Graves' ophthalmopathy. In nucleotides, the CDR3 is TGTGCCACCAGCCGGGTAAACAATGAGCAGTTCTTC. As protein: CATSRVNNEQFF.